The rows below give T cell receptor beta chains drawn from one sample of a study of T-cell reconstitution after alpha-beta-depleted transplantation in children. MiXCR, run by TCRdb on the PCR reads, gives a single entry per CDR3 protein. The sample holds about 980,000 distinct CDR3 sequences, about 29% seen once. Sequencing used PBMCs, mostly from graft donor cells, obtained 360 days after TCRalphabeta/CD19-depleted stem cell transplant. These receptors came from a boy under two years old who had a stem cell transplant for SCID, so the T cells may come from the graft donor. Each CDR3 is given with its conserved first and last residue. D genes are given only for firm matches. Size is stated for part of the rows, as once, few or many counts, or as a class when the clone is expanded.

clone_size	d_call	v_call	j_call	cdr3_aa	cdr3_nt
-	-	TRBV18	TRBJ2-1	CASSWGRDNEQFF	TGTGCCAGCTCATGGGGCCGAGACAATGAGCAGTTCTTC
few	-	TRBV10-3	TRBJ2-5	CAISTGQPGETQYF	TGTGCCATCAGCACCGGACAGCCGGGGGAGACCCAGTACTTC
-	-	TRBV3-1	TRBJ2-7	CASSPSGGPDEQYF	TGTGCCAGCAGCCCATCAGGCGGGCCGGACGAGCAGTACTTC
-	-	TRBV4-3	TRBJ2-3	CASSQDGSSTDTQYF	TGCGCCAGCAGCCAAGACGGGAGTAGCACAGATACGCAGTATTTT
few	-	TRBV20-1	TRBJ2-1	CSARFNSYNEQFF	TGCAGTGCCAGATTTAACTCCTACAATGAGCAGTTCTTC
-	-	TRBV12-3/TRBV12-4	TRBJ2-5	CASSFWTEGETQYF	TGTGCCAGCAGTTTTTGGACAGAGGGAGAGACCCAGTACTTC
few	-	TRBV7-2	TRBJ2-3	CASSLVGRGGPTDTQYF	TGTGCCAGCAGCTTAGTCGGGCGCGGGGGCCCCACAGATACGCAGTATTTT
-	TRBD2	TRBV7-8	TRBJ2-3	CASSLILAGVDTQYF	TGTGCCAGCAGCTTAATCCTAGCGGGTGTTGATACGCAGTATTTT
-	-	TRBV5-1	TRBJ2-7	CASSSGWEQYF	TGCGCCAGCAGCTCCGGGTGGGAGCAGTACTTC
-	TRBD2	TRBV12-3/TRBV12-4	TRBJ2-1	CASSLARGLAGGRGYNEQFF	TGTGCCAGCAGTTTAGCGCGGGGACTAGCGGGGGGCCGGGGTTACAATGAGCAGTTCTTC
few	-	TRBV20-1	TRBJ2-3	CSASQGRGTDTQYF	TGCAGTGCTAGTCAGGGTCGGGGCACAGATACGCAGTATTTT
many	-	TRBV5-1	TRBJ2-5	CASSFPQETQYF	TGTGCCAGCAGTTTCCCACAAGAGACCCAGTACTTC
-	-	TRBV20-1	TRBJ1-2	CSARDANYGYTF	TGCAGTGCTAGGGACGCTAACTATGGCTACACCTTC
few	-	TRBV4-3	TRBJ2-7	CASSQDRDTTYEQYF	TGCGCCAGCAGCCAAGACCGGGACACCACCTACGAGCAGTACTTC
many	TRBD1	TRBV20-1	TRBJ2-7	CSARDYRWTGGYEQYF	TGCAGTGCTAGAGATTACCGCTGGACAGGGGGGTACGAGCAGTACTTC
-	TRBD2	TRBV12-3/TRBV12-4	TRBJ2-5	CASSLTRTSGPQETQYF	TGTGCCAGCAGTTTAACCCGGACTAGCGGACCGCAAGAGACCCAGTACTTC
-	TRBD2	TRBV20-1	TRBJ2-5	CSAPPAGGPETQYF	TGCAGTGCACCCCCAGCGGGGGGGCCGGAGACCCAGTACTTC
few	-	TRBV9	TRBJ2-3	CASSVANHFFDSTDTQYF	TGTGCCAGCAGCGTAGCCAACCATTTCTTCGACAGCACAGATACGCAGTATTTT
once	TRBD1	TRBV28	TRBJ2-7	CATGQNPFYEQYF	TGTGCCACGGGACAGAACCCTTTTTACGAGCAGTACTTC
-	-	TRBV12-3/TRBV12-4	TRBJ1-2	CASSLQGLTYGYTF	TGTGCCAGCAGTTTGCAGGGCCTTACCTATGGCTACACCTTC
few	-	TRBV5-6	TRBJ1-2	CASSLYVAATDYGYTF	TGTGCCAGCAGCTTGTATGTGGCCGCTACTGACTATGGCTACACCTTC
-	TRBD1	TRBV4-1	TRBJ1-2	CASSKQGDDYGYTF	TGCGCCAGCAGCAAGCAGGGGGACGACTATGGCTACACCTTC
-	TRBD1	TRBV9	TRBJ2-7	CASSAPGQGAHEQYF	TGTGCCAGCAGCGCCCCGGGACAGGGCGCCCACGAGCAGTACTTC
-	TRBD2	TRBV6-5	TRBJ2-3	CASSYGLSGTTDTQYF	TGTGCCAGCAGTTACGGGTTAAGCGGGACCACAGATACGCAGTATTTT
-	TRBD2	TRBV5-1	TRBJ2-5	CASRHRLAGGRQETQYF	TGCGCCAGCAGACACCGCCTAGCGGGGGGGCGGCAAGAGACCCAGTACTTC
-	TRBD2	TRBV3-1	TRBJ2-7	CASSQVLAEEQYF	TGTGCCAGCAGCCAAGTACTAGCGGAAGAGCAGTACTTC
few	-	TRBV7-9	TRBJ2-1	CASRGNYNEQFF	TGTGCCAGCCGTGGGAACTACAATGAGCAGTTCTTC
few	-	TRBV6-5	TRBJ2-2	CASSYIHTVNTGELFF	TGTGCCAGCAGTTACATCCATACAGTGAACACCGGGGAGCTGTTTTTT
-	TRBD1	TRBV4-2	TRBJ1-4	CASSQESRTGGLRNEKLFF	TGTGCCAGCAGCCAAGAATCCCGGACAGGGGGCCTCCGAAATGAAAAACTGTTTTTT
many	-	TRBV2	TRBJ2-7	CASKGLYEQYF	TGTGCCAGCAAAGGCCTCTACGAGCAGTACTTC
few	-	TRBV4-3	TRBJ1-5	CASSQGHGNQPQHF	TGCGCCAGCAGCCAAGGACACGGCAATCAGCCCCAGCATTTT
few	-	TRBV7-2	TRBJ2-1	CASRPSGRTSSYNEQFF	TGTGCCAGCAGACCTTCCGGGCGGACAAGCTCCTACAATGAGCAGTTCTTC
few	-	TRBV6-5	TRBJ2-1	CASSYSTVSSYNEQFF	TGTGCCAGCAGTTACTCCACAGTGAGCTCCTACAATGAGCAGTTCTTC
few	TRBD1	TRBV20-1	TRBJ1-5	CSAATGAGGQPQHF	TGCAGTGCTGCAACAGGGGCGGGAGGTCAGCCCCAGCATTTT
few	-	TRBV10-2	TRBJ2-7	CASSAGPEQYF	TGCGCCAGCAGTGCGGGACCCGAGCAGTACTTC
few	-	TRBV9	TRBJ1-5	CASSVGGTDQPQHF	TGTGCCAGCAGCGTAGGAGGGACGGATCAGCCCCAGCATTTT
few	-	TRBV12-3/TRBV12-4	TRBJ1-1	CASSPRRTANTEAFF	TGTGCCAGCAGCCCTAGAAGGACGGCGAACACTGAAGCTTTCTTT
once	-	TRBV5-6	TRBJ2-7	CASSLGRYSTLAYEQYF	TGTGCCAGCAGCTTGGGCAGGTATTCAACCCTCGCCTACGAGCAGTACTTC
-	TRBD2	TRBV20-1	TRBJ2-1	CSASGAGVHYEQFF	TGCAGTGCTAGTGGGGCGGGGGTCCATTATGAGCAGTTCTTC
-	-	TRBV27	TRBJ2-2	CASLGMVGELFF	TGTGCCAGCCTCGGAATGGTCGGGGAGCTGTTTTTT
-	-	TRBV20-1	TRBJ2-3	CSARDLSRTDPTDTQYF	TGCAGTGCTAGAGATCTGAGTCGAACAGACCCCACAGATACGCAGTATTTT
few	TRBD1	TRBV10-3	TRBJ2-7	CAISPTGTNEQYF	TGTGCCATCAGTCCGACAGGGACCAACGAGCAGTACTTC
many	-	TRBV25-1	TRBJ2-2	CASSDPNTGELFF	TGTGCCAGCAGTGACCCGAACACCGGGGAGCTGTTTTTT